This T cell receptor beta chain was found in a study of beta chain features in type 1 diabetes. Study-level findings and limits: A potential PCR bias toward shorter templates would be equal in patient and control samples. There was a moderate but significant shortening of TCRB CDR3s in all four CD4+ subsets of Type 1 diabetes patients. VDJ junctions from patients with type 1 diabetes contained fewer insertions and more deletions.

This CDR3 has 16 residues. From germline, CDR1 is KGHSH and CDR2 LQKENI. Trimming removed 3 bases at V and 6 bases at J, with 20 bases between. The table lists this clone with a few counts. Its matching antigen is unknown. The study reverse transcribed the entire isolated RNA, so it sequenced expressed TCRB transcripts. Clones were sequenced by immunoSEQ multiplex PCR, and TCRdb holds only the in-frame ones, with some missing. The sample carries some 140,000 clones, approximately 9.2% recorded once. The chain joins TRBV18 to TRBJ1-2, with D perhaps matching TRBD1 (6 bases). The TCR comes from a young man in good health. The sample was central memory CD4+ T cells from blood. CDR3 sequence (DNA): TGTGCCAGCTCACCCTCCCTCACAGGGCTTCGTGATGGCTACACCTTC. It encodes CASSPSLTGLRDGYTF.